These T cell receptor beta chains were read from a single sample in a study of technical replicates of blood from several donors. Data came from immunoSEQ multiplex PCR; TCRdb stores just in-frame clones and leaves some out. The sample records 50,000 to 60,000 clones, around 92% being singletons. Sequencing was done on a sample of PBMCs. The receptor source for this set is a human donor in good health. Some clones in this sample may be carry-over from other donors' samples. The conserved cysteine and the conserved F or W are not part of the CDR3 here. Fields, in order: CDR3 protein, J gene, clone size, V gene. Part of the rows lack a size; the others show once, few, many or a class for expanded clones.

CDR3 protein: ASSGYRGGESYSANVLT
J gene: TRBJ2-6
clone size: NA
V gene: TRBV2

CDR3 protein: ASSPYTGLNNYGYT
J gene: TRBJ1-2
clone size: NA
V gene: TRBV4-2

CDR3 protein: ASSLVKTGAGGANVLT
J gene: TRBJ2-6
clone size: NA
V gene: TRBV7-2

CDR3 protein: ASSTRQFHGYT
J gene: TRBJ1-2
clone size: NA
V gene: TRBV7-2

CDR3 protein: AYNMNTEAF
J gene: TRBJ1-1
clone size: NA
V gene: TRBV30

CDR3 protein: ASRGDINEKLF
J gene: TRBJ1-4
clone size: once
V gene: TRBV6-5

CDR3 protein: ASSIRSSGRASTDTQY
J gene: TRBJ2-3
clone size: NA
V gene: TRBV19

CDR3 protein: ASSSRVDSRTAF
J gene: TRBJ1-1
clone size: once
V gene: TRBV9

CDR3 protein: ASSEANRASDEQY
J gene: TRBJ2-7
clone size: NA
V gene: TRBV2

CDR3 protein: ASSPLDRENSPLH
J gene: TRBJ1-6
clone size: NA
V gene: TRBV5-1

CDR3 protein: ASSQESRQGIDPLH
J gene: TRBJ1-6
clone size: few
V gene: TRBV4-3

CDR3 protein: ASSLQTGTAGEQY
J gene: TRBJ2-7
clone size: once
V gene: TRBV4-3

CDR3 protein: ASNGEDNEQF
J gene: TRBJ2-1
clone size: NA
V gene: TRBV27

CDR3 protein: ASGLGQGGQPQH
J gene: TRBJ1-5
clone size: NA
V gene: TRBV12-5

CDR3 protein: ASSQATSRGTGELF
J gene: TRBJ2-2
clone size: NA
V gene: TRBV14

CDR3 protein: ASSFPAGGSKTEAF
J gene: TRBJ1-1
clone size: NA
V gene: TRBV7-6

CDR3 protein: ACRLALGVEQY
J gene: TRBJ2-7
clone size: once
V gene: TRBV5-1

CDR3 protein: AISGSGSSYEQY
J gene: TRBJ2-7
clone size: NA
V gene: TRBV10-3

CDR3 protein: ASSIAGGPINEQF
J gene: TRBJ2-1
clone size: NA
V gene: TRBV19

CDR3 protein: ASSVAPVMNTEAF
J gene: TRBJ1-1
clone size: NA
V gene: TRBV9

CDR3 protein: ASSIWTSGSTGELF
J gene: TRBJ2-2
clone size: NA
V gene: TRBV19

CDR3 protein: ASSPGSGVTYEQY
J gene: TRBJ2-7
clone size: once
V gene: TRBV5-6

CDR3 protein: ASSLVGTGFTYGYT
J gene: TRBJ1-2
clone size: NA
V gene: TRBV11-2

CDR3 protein: ASSLAQGGYGYT
J gene: TRBJ1-2
clone size: NA
V gene: TRBV5-1

CDR3 protein: ASSSTLVSNTGELF
J gene: TRBJ2-2
clone size: NA
V gene: TRBV7-2

CDR3 protein: SVFTGAGELF
J gene: TRBJ2-2
clone size: large
V gene: TRBV29-1

CDR3 protein: ASTPQGALGTQY
J gene: TRBJ2-3
clone size: NA
V gene: TRBV7-2

CDR3 protein: ASSQGHPPSYEQY
J gene: TRBJ2-7
clone size: NA
V gene: TRBV14

CDR3 protein: ASSQAPSGGASGELF
J gene: TRBJ2-2
clone size: NA
V gene: TRBV4-1

CDR3 protein: ASSAQGADTQY
J gene: TRBJ2-3
clone size: NA
V gene: TRBV11-2

CDR3 protein: ASSPVAGNEQF
J gene: TRBJ2-1
clone size: NA
V gene: TRBV5-5

CDR3 protein: ASSLVSATREQY
J gene: TRBJ2-7
clone size: NA
V gene: TRBV5-1

CDR3 protein: ASSQSISGLGGANEQF
J gene: TRBJ2-1
clone size: NA
V gene: TRBV4-1

CDR3 protein: ASRPSGRVDGYT
J gene: TRBJ1-2
clone size: NA
V gene: TRBV5-1

CDR3 protein: ASSQDSEATKSGELF
J gene: TRBJ2-2
clone size: NA
V gene: TRBV4-2

CDR3 protein: ASSKTITRTDTQY
J gene: TRBJ2-3
clone size: NA
V gene: TRBV7-9

CDR3 protein: AIRRGLAGTNEQF
J gene: TRBJ2-1
clone size: NA
V gene: TRBV10-3

CDR3 protein: ASSIDRGPHEQY
J gene: TRBJ2-7
clone size: NA
V gene: TRBV5-4

CDR3 protein: ASSYSRGMNSPLH
J gene: TRBJ1-6
clone size: NA
V gene: TRBV6-5

CDR3 protein: ASSPQRSYEQY
J gene: TRBJ2-7
clone size: NA
V gene: TRBV18

CDR3 protein: ASSQYQAGLGNEQF
J gene: TRBJ2-1
clone size: NA
V gene: TRBV4-2

CDR3 protein: ASSSGRGRPLGELF
J gene: TRBJ2-2
clone size: NA
V gene: TRBV7-9

CDR3 protein: ASSSQGAGETQY
J gene: TRBJ2-5
clone size: NA
V gene: TRBV19

CDR3 protein: ASKGAYSNQPQH
J gene: TRBJ1-5
clone size: NA
V gene: TRBV19

CDR3 protein: ASSPIGGPQPQH
J gene: TRBJ1-5
clone size: NA
V gene: TRBV7-2

CDR3 protein: SGYSDRNTGELF
J gene: TRBJ2-2
clone size: NA
V gene: TRBV29-1

CDR3 protein: ASSYAGSYGYT
J gene: TRBJ1-2
clone size: once
V gene: TRBV6-5

CDR3 protein: ASSLSDTGELF
J gene: TRBJ2-2
clone size: NA
V gene: TRBV27

CDR3 protein: ASRHGTENTEAF
J gene: TRBJ1-1
clone size: NA
V gene: TRBV5-4

CDR3 protein: ASSWDSFYGYT
J gene: TRBJ1-2
clone size: NA
V gene: TRBV7-2

CDR3 protein: ASSSQGAGMANVLT
J gene: TRBJ2-6
clone size: NA
V gene: TRBV5-4

CDR3 protein: AISEPQGVNYGYT
J gene: TRBJ1-2
clone size: NA
V gene: TRBV10-3

CDR3 protein: ASSDHHSYQETQY
J gene: TRBJ2-5
clone size: NA
V gene: TRBV10-1

CDR3 protein: ASTQRGGVHEQY
J gene: TRBJ2-7
clone size: NA
V gene: TRBV7-6